Below are 12 T cell receptor beta chains sequenced from a single sample in a study of cytomegalovirus exposure and HLA in healthy donors (TCRdb year 2017). The library was built by means of the immunoSEQ multiplex PCR assay. For the multiplex PCR, a mixture combining 60 forward primers for TCR Vbeta segments and 13 reverse primers for TCR Jbeta segments was used. TCRdb holds this immuneACCESS table with in-frame rearrangements only. Some clones are missing; in checked studies, unresolved V genes explain under half, and the rest has no known cause. The sample has about 140,000 clones on record. The biggest ten clones account for 0.8% to 1% of the sample. Specimen: PBMCs. These receptors originate from a male donor in good health and CMV-seronegative.

J is TRBJ2-2 and V is TRBV18, with a possible D match to TRBD2 (6 bases). Germline CDR1 and CDR2: KGHSH and LQKENI. V lost 5 bases, J lost 1 base, and 20 bases lay in between. CDR3 length: 18 residues. Here the CDR3 DNA reads TGTGCCAGCTCAAAGCAAGGGCCGGGGGATCTGAACACCGGGGAGCTGTTTTTT. Its protein is CASSKQGPGDLNTGELFF. Combining the CDR3 with reference TRBV18 and TRBJ2-2 gives the whole variable domain NAGVMQNPRHLVRRRGQEARLRCSPMKGHSHVYWYRQLPEEGLKFMVYLQKENIIDESGMPKERFSAEFPKEGPSILRIQQVVRGDSAAYFCASSKQGPGDLNTGELFFGEGSRLTVL.

The genes are TRBV30 and TRBJ2-7; D uncertain. Trimming cost V 3 bases and J 4 bases, with 10 bases left between them. Germline CDR1 reads GTSNPN; CDR2 reads SVGIG (reference sequence). This CDR3 has 12 amino acids. The CDR3, as DNA: TGTGCCTGGAGCCCCACAGCTTACGAGCAGTACTTC. This codes for CAWSPTAYEQYF.

The rearrangement uses TRBV5-1 and TRBJ1-1; 10 bases match TRBD1. V shed 7 bases, J shed 1 base, and the junction held 10 bases outside the gene matches. The CDR3 spans 16 residues. Germline assignment: CDR1 SGHRS and CDR2 YFSETQ. The CDR3 DNA follows: TGCGCCAGCGGCCCGTTGACAGGGGGCAAGAACACTGAAGCTTTCTTT. Translating it yields CASGPLTGGKNTEAFF.

The chain uses TRBV28 and TRBJ2-5; D perhaps matches TRBD2 (5 bases). Trimming shortened V by 3 bases and J by 4 bases, and 12 bases separated the two germline ends. Germline values: CDR1 MDHEN, CDR2 SYDVKM. The CDR3 covers 14 residues. The CDR3: CASSFGRVTETQYF. The CDR3, as DNA: TGTGCCAGCAGTTTTGGGAGAGTAACAGAGACCCAGTACTTC. Looking up the rest from reference TRBV28 and TRBJ2-5 gives the full variable domain: DVKVTQSSRYLVKRTGEKVFLECVQDMDHENMFWYRQDPGLGLRLIYFSYDVKMKEKGDIPEGYSVSREKKERFSLILESASTNQTSMYLCASSFGRVTETQYFGPGTRLLVL.

This rearrangement joins TRBV29-1 to TRBJ2-6, with TRBD1 matching over 10 bases. CDR3 size: 18 residues. The trim removed 3 bases at V and 0 bases at J, leaving 8 bases unmatched. CDR1 and CDR2 from the germline V gene are SQVTM and ANQGSEA. In DNA form, the CDR3 reads TGCAGCGTTGAGCTCCGGGACAGGGGACTCTCTGGGGCCAACGTCCTGACTTTC. This encodes CSVELRDRGLSGANVLTF.

The chain is built from TRBV6-5 and TRBJ1-2; 9 bases agree with TRBD1. The CDR3 spans 14 residues. V trimming: 10 bases; J trimming: 5 bases; junction bases outside the gene matches: 11. The germline CDR1 and CDR2 sequences are MNHEY and SVGAGI. CDR3 in DNA: TGTGCCACGACCGGGACAGGGCCCGGGTATGGCTACACCTTC. Translated, it gives CATTGTGPGYGYTF.

The chain couples TRBV7-9 to TRBJ1-2; tentatively, D is TRBD1 (6 bases). This CDR3 is built from 16 residues. CDR1 SEHNR and CDR2 FQNEAQ come from the germline V gene (reference sequence). V lost 1 base and J 4 bases, leaving 16 bases between the germline ends. As DNA, the CDR3 is TGTGCCAGCAGCTTAGGTGGACAGAGCTATATCTATGGCTACACCTTC. Amino acid sequence: CASSLGGQSYIYGYTF.

The chain joins TRBV19 to TRBJ1-1; 8 bases are shared with TRBD1. V lost 7 bases to trimming and J lost 2 bases; unmatched junction nucleotides: 6. Germline V lookup: CDR1 LNHDA, CDR2 SQIVND (reference sequence). The CDR3 totals 14 residues. The chain's CDR3 is CASIPTGVNTEAFF. The CDR3 coding sequence is TGTGCCAGTATCCCGACAGGGGTCAACACTGAAGCTTTCTTT.

Comments on this clone: A junction end diverges from the germline sequence, so it may reflect a read error. In DNA form, the CDR3 reads TGTGCCAGCAGTACAGCAGGCGGTACAAGGGGATTC. It encodes CASSTAGGTRGF. V and J are TRBV27 and TRBJ1-2; D possibly corresponds to TRBD1 (5 bases). Per the germline V gene, CDR1 is MNHEY and CDR2 is SMNVEV (reference sequence). CDR3 length: 12 amino acids.

The rearrangement uses TRBV5-1 and TRBJ1-1, with 9 nucleotides matching TRBD1. Germline lookup yields CDR1 SGHRS and CDR2 YFSETQ. Germline trimming cut 4 bases from V and 7 bases from J; bases unmatched to any gene: 11. There are 15 residues in the CDR3. CDR3 nucleotides: TGCGCCAGCAGCCTACTTGGACAGGGGCCGCGTGAAGCTTTCTTT. Translating gives CASSLLGQGPREAFF. The complete variable domain, with remaining parts taken from reference TRBV5-1 and TRBJ1-1, reads KAGVTQTPRYLIKTRGQQVTLSCSPISGHRSVSWYQQTPGQGLQFLFEYFSETQRNKGNFPGRFSGRQFSNSRSEMNVSTLELGDSALYLCASSLLGQGPREAFFGQGTRLTVV.

CDR3: CAISEKQNTGELFF. CDR3 in DNA: TGTGCCATCAGTGAGAAACAGAACACCGGGGAGCTGTTTTTT. This chain uses TRBV10-3 with TRBJ2-2; no firm D call. V was shortened by 2 bases and J by 1 base, with 5 bases between the two germline ends. Germline CDR1 and CDR2: ENHRY and SYGVKD. CDR3 length equals 14 residues.

J is TRBJ2-2 and V is TRBV25-1; 7 bases map to TRBD1. CDR1 and CDR2 from the germline V gene are MGHDK and SYGVNS. V lost 2 bases to trimming and J lost 6 bases; unmatched junction nucleotides: 9. CDR3 size: 16 residues. The CDR3 loop is CASSEPRQGRPGELFF. In DNA, the CDR3 is TGTGCCAGCAGTGAACCCCGACAGGGACGGCCCGGGGAGCTGTTTTTT.